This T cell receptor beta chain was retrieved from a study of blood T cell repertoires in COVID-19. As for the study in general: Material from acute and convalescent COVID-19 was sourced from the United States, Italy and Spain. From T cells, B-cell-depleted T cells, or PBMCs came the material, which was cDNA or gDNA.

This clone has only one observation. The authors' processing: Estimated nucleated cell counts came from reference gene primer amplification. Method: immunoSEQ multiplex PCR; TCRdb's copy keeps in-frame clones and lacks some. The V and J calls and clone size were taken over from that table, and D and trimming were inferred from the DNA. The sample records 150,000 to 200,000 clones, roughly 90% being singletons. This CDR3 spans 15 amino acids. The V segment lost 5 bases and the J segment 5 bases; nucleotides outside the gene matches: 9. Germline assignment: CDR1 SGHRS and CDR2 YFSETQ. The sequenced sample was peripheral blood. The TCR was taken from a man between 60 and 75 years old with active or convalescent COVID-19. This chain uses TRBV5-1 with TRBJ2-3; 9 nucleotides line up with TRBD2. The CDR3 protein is CASSGGGADVDTQYF. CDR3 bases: TGCGCCAGCAGTGGCGGGGGGGCTGATGTAGATACGCAGTATTTT.